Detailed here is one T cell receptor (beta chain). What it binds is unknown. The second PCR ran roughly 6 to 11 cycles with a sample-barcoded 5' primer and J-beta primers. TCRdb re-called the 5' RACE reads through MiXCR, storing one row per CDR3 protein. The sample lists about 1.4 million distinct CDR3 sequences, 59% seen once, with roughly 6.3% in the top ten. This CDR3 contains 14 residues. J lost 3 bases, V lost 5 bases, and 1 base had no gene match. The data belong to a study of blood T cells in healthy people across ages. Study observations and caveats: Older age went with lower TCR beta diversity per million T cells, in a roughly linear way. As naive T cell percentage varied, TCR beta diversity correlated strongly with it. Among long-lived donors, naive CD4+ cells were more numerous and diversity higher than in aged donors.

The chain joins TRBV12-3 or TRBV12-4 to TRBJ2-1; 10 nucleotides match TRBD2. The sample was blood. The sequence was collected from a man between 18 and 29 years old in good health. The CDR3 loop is CASSTSGVYNEQFF. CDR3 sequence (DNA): TGTGCCAGCAGTACTAGCGGGGTCTACAATGAGCAGTTCTTC.